Listed below are T cell receptor beta chains from one sample, sequenced in a study of blood T cell repertoires in COVID-19. Assay: immunoSEQ multiplex PCR; the TCRdb copy retains only in-frame clones and omits some. The data hold roughly 230,000 clones, with almost 90% observed a single time. The specimen sequenced was peripheral blood. Every receptor here comes from an older woman with COVID-19, enrolled during active disease. The CDR3 runs from the conserved cysteine through the conserved F or W. A D gene is named only where the DNA matches it firmly. Some rows mark clone size as missing; the rest say once, few, many or name a class of expanded clone.

v_gene,d_gene,j_gene,abundance,CDR3nt,CDR3aa
TRBV27,TRBD2,TRBJ2-7,-,TGTGCCAGCAGTCCCCTAGCGGGGGAGATCTACGAGCAGTACTTC,CASSPLAGEIYEQYF
TRBV19,-,TRBJ1-2,-,TGTGCCAGTAGCGACAGGCGGGGGATCTATGGCTACACCTTC,CASSDRRGIYGYTF
TRBV19,TRBD1,TRBJ1-1,-,TGTGCCAGCAGGGCCGACAGGGGGCAGAACACTGAAGCTTTCTTT,CASRADRGQNTEAFF
TRBV27,-,TRBJ2-5,-,TGTGCCAGCAGGACAGGTTATAGGGAGACCCAGTACTTC,CASRTGYRETQYF
TRBV3-1/TRBV3-2,-,TRBJ1-5,-,TGTGCCAGCAGCCAAGGGGCTTTTACGCTACAGCCCCAGCATTTT,CASSQGAFTLQPQHF
TRBV10-3,TRBD2,TRBJ2-7,-,TGTGCCATCAGTGAGGGACCTAGCGGGGAGGCCTACGAGCAGTACTTC,CAISEGPSGEAYEQYF
TRBV18,-,TRBJ1-1,-,TGTGCCAGCTCACCCAAATCGATACTTCAGGGAAGACACACTGAAGCTTTCTTT,CASSPKSILQGRHTEAFF
TRBV2,TRBD1,TRBJ2-7,-,TGTGCCAGCAACCCGGACAGGGCCTCGGAGCAGTACTTC,CASNPDRASEQYF
TRBV7-9,-,TRBJ1-6,-,TGTGCCAGCAGCAATAGGGGTAGCAGGTATTCACCCCTCCACTTT,CASSNRGSRYSPLHF
TRBV6-5,-,TRBJ1-1,-,TGTGCCAGCAGTTCCCCAGCGGGGGTTAACACTGAAGCTTTCTTT,CASSSPAGVNTEAFF
TRBV6-1,TRBD1,TRBJ1-2,-,TGTGCCAGCAGTGACCCCGACAGGGCCTATGGCTACACCTTC,CASSDPDRAYGYTF
TRBV4-2,-,TRBJ1-1,-,TGTGCCAGCAGCCAAGGATACGGGAACACTGAAGCTTTCTTT,CASSQGYGNTEAFF
TRBV6-5,-,TRBJ1-2,-,TGTGCCAGCAGTTACTCGCACGGGAATCGAGATGGCTACACCTTC,CASSYSHGNRDGYTF
TRBV11-2,-,TRBJ1-5,-,TGTGCCAGCAGCCCGGACAGAAGCAATCAGCCCCAGCATTTT,CASSPDRSNQPQHF
TRBV2,-,TRBJ1-1,once,TGTGCCAGTGAGGGGGGGACGGGCACTGAAGCTTTCTTT,CASEGGTGTEAFF
TRBV28,-,TRBJ1-1,-,TGTGCCAGCAGCACTTCGTGGGGACAGAACACTGAAGCTTTCTTT,CASSTSWGQNTEAFF
TRBV9,-,TRBJ1-4,-,TGTGCCAGCAGCGTAGATCCGGATGAAAAACTGTTTTTT,CASSVDPDEKLFF
TRBV2,-,TRBJ2-2,-,TGTGCCGCAGGGAAGGGCGCGAACACCGGGGAGCTGTTTTTT,CAAGKGANTGELFF
TRBV19,TRBD1,TRBJ1-2,-,TGTGCCAGTAGTAGGGGGACAGAAGCTAACTATGGCTACACCTTC,CASSRGTEANYGYTF
TRBV30,-,TRBJ1-5,-,TGTGCCTGGAGTTATCACGGGAATCAGCCCCAGCATTTT,CAWSYHGNQPQHF
TRBV6-5,TRBD1,TRBJ2-7,-,TGTGCCAGCAGTTATCGACAGGGTTACGAGCAGTACTTC,CASSYRQGYEQYF
TRBV6-5,TRBD1,TRBJ1-2,-,TGTGCCAGCAGAAATAGACAGGGGGTGGATGGCTACACCTTC,CASRNRQGVDGYTF
TRBV7-2,TRBD2,TRBJ2-2,-,TGTGCCAGCACCCTTAGGGGACTAGCGGGGGCCCCCGGGGAGCTGTTTTTT,CASTLRGLAGAPGELFF
TRBV24-1,-,TRBJ2-1,-,TGTGCCACCAGTGATCCCAGGGTGACGAATGAGCAGTTCTTC,CATSDPRVTNEQFF
TRBV5-1,TRBD1,TRBJ1-1,-,TGCGCCAGCAGCTATGGACAGGGGAACACTGAAGCTTTCTTT,CASSYGQGNTEAFF
TRBV4-2,TRBD2,TRBJ2-5,-,TGTGCCAGCAGCCAAGCGGGACTAGCGGGACAAGAGACCCAGTACTTC,CASSQAGLAGQETQYF
TRBV6-5,-,TRBJ1-2,once,TGTGCCAGCAGATTGAGGGATGGCTATGGCTACACCTTC,CASRLRDGYGYTF
TRBV10-3,-,TRBJ2-2,-,TGTGCCATCAGTGATAACGGGGGGACAATCGGGGAGCTGTTTTTT,CAISDNGGTIGELFF
TRBV9,TRBD1,TRBJ2-2,-,TGTGCCAGCAGCCGGGACAGGGTGTCCACCGGGGAGCTGTTTTTT,CASSRDRVSTGELFF
TRBV6-2/TRBV6-3,-,TRBJ2-7,-,TGTGCCAGCAGTTACGAGGTGAAACCGTCCTACGAGCAGTACTTC,CASSYEVKPSYEQYF
TRBV7-3,-,TRBJ2-3,once,TGTGCCAGCAGCTCCTCCTTCACAGATACGCAGTATTTT,CASSSSFTDTQYF
TRBV28,TRBD1,TRBJ2-7,-,TGTGCCAGCAGTGGGACAGGGGGCTACGAGCAGTACTTC,CASSGTGGYEQYF
TRBV7-9,-,TRBJ1-1,once,TGTGCCAGCAGCTCCAGGGGTGGGAACACTGAAGCTTTCTTT,CASSSRGGNTEAFF
TRBV5-4,-,TRBJ1-1,-,TGTGCCACCTGGACAGAGAACACTGAAGCTTTCTTT,CATWTENTEAFF
TRBV5-1,TRBD1,TRBJ2-5,-,TGCGCCAGCAGCCGACTGTTAGGGACAGAAGAGACCCAGTACTTC,CASSRLLGTEETQYF
TRBV5-4,TRBD2,TRBJ2-1,-,TGTGCCAGCAGATTTAGCGGGGGGCCCTACAATGAGCAGTTCTTC,CASRFSGGPYNEQFF
TRBV5-4,-,TRBJ1-3,few,TGTGCCAGCAGCTTGGTAGGGAGCTCTGGAAACACCATATATTTT,CASSLVGSSGNTIYF
TRBV6-5,TRBD1,TRBJ1-2,few,TGTGCCAGCAGTTACGGGCAGGGGGGAACTAACTATGGCTACACCTTC,CASSYGQGGTNYGYTF
TRBV9,TRBD1,TRBJ2-5,-,TGTGCCAGCAGCGGACACCATAAGGACAGGGAGGAGACCCAGTACTTC,CASSGHHKDREETQYF
TRBV11-1,TRBD1,TRBJ1-2,-,TGTGCCAGCAGCACCCCCGGTGGGACAGAATATGGCTACACCTTC,CASSTPGGTEYGYTF
TRBV2,-,TRBJ2-7,-,TGTGCCGAGAGTATCGGGCAGGGGGAGCAGTACTTC,CAESIGQGEQYF
TRBV6-5,-,TRBJ2-2,-,TGTGCCAGCAGTTACGCGGGATCTAGCACCGGGGAGCTGTTTTTT,CASSYAGSSTGELFF
TRBV7-2,-,TRBJ2-7,-,TGTGCCAGCAGCTTGGCAGGGCGTATTGACGAGCAGTACTTC,CASSLAGRIDEQYF
TRBV3-1/TRBV3-2,-,TRBJ1-6,-,TGTGCCAGCAGCCAAGGCGGTAATTCACCCCTCCACTTT,CASSQGGNSPLHF
TRBV15,-,TRBJ1-3,once,TGTGCCACCAGCAGAGGGGGCGGAATGGGAAACACCATATATTTT,CATSRGGGMGNTIYF
TRBV11-2,TRBD1,TRBJ1-6,-,TGTGCCAGCAGTCACTCCGGGACAGGGGACTCACCCCTCCACTTT,CASSHSGTGDSPLHF
TRBV2,-,TRBJ1-2,few,TGTGCCAGCAGTGACGGGGTTAACTATGGCTACACCTTC,CASSDGVNYGYTF
TRBV6-1,-,TRBJ1-3,-,TGTGCCAGCAGTGAAAATAACTCTGGAAACACCATATATTTT,CASSENNSGNTIYF
TRBV7-2,TRBD2,TRBJ2-2,-,TGTGCCAGCAGCCCTAGCGGGCGGTTGGGCACCGGGGAGCTGTTTTTT,CASSPSGRLGTGELFF
TRBV4-3,TRBD1,TRBJ1-6,-,TGCGCCAGCAGCCAAGATTTCGGCCAGGGGGCGGGGGCCCTCCACTTT,CASSQDFGQGAGALHF
TRBV7-3,TRBD2,TRBJ2-1,-,TGTGCCAGCAGCCCCCAGCGGGAGGGTGAGCAGTTCTTC,CASSPQREGEQFF
TRBV18,-,TRBJ1-2,-,TGTGCCAGCTCACCAATTAGTGGCCAGGGGAACTATGGCTACACCTTC,CASSPISGQGNYGYTF
TRBV19,-,TRBJ1-2,-,TGTGCCAGTAGTATAGGGGCAGTTGGCGGCTACACCTTC,CASSIGAVGGYTF
TRBV4-3,-,TRBJ1-4,-,TGCGCCAGCAGCCCCACCGGAACTAATGAAAAACTGTTTTTT,CASSPTGTNEKLFF
TRBV12-3/TRBV12-4,TRBD1,TRBJ2-1,-,TGTGCCACACAGGGGGCGACCTACAATGAGCAGTTCTTC,CATQGATYNEQFF
TRBV6-2/TRBV6-3,-,TRBJ2-6,-,TGTGCCAGCAGCAGACAGGTCTCGGATGGGGCCAACGTCCTGACTTTC,CASSRQVSDGANVLTF
TRBV3-1/TRBV3-2,TRBD2,TRBJ2-2,-,TGTGCCAGCACCGATCTTAGCGGGGGGGCCGGAACCGGGGAGCTGTTTTTT,CASTDLSGGAGTGELFF